This T cell receptor beta chain was retrieved from a study of shared clonotypes between healthy human individuals. CDR1 is SEHNR and CDR2 is FQNEAQ in the germline V gene (reference sequence). Trimming cost V 5 bases and J 3 bases, with 5 bases left between them. CDR3 length: 11 residues. Profiling relied on immunoSEQ multiplex PCR, and the TCRdb table lists in-frame clones only, not all of them. The table records a few million clones, around 93% of them present only once. Worth noting for this clone: Its cognate antigen is unknown. This specimen includes other DNA sequences encoding the same CDR3.

Only CD45RO-negative cells positively selected for CCR7 counted as naive CD8 cells, so terminally differentiated effector memory CD45RA+ cells were excluded. Findings and limits, study-wide: Clonotype sharing among the donors was expected to vary with sequencing depth. Limitation of the genetic and exposure-history diversity represented came from the few donors.

Sequencing used naive CD8+ T cells from PBMCs. The chain combines TRBV7-9 with TRBJ2-7; no clear D gene. The sequence was obtained from a man aged 18 to 35 in good health. Some clones in this sample may be carry-over from other donors' samples. The CDR3 here is CASSPGYEQYF. The DNA for the CDR3 is TGTGCCAGCAGCCCGGGCTACGAGCAGTACTTC.